Each of the 14 T cell receptor beta chains below was sequenced from the same sample in a study of T cells in women clearing cervical HPV infection. Generated by immunoSEQ multiplex PCR, the TCRdb table keeps only in-frame clones and is missing some. The sample has more than 25,000 clones. Sequenced input: blood buffy coat. These receptors originate from a woman between 18 and 70 years old with a cervical HPV16 infection that either progressed to CIN3+ or cleared (not recorded which).

Details on this clone: The read finishes 3 residues shy of the CDR3 end, and the germline J gene is used to complete it. V usage is TRBV12-5 and J usage is TRBJ1-1, with TRBD1 identical over 8 bases. In germline, CDR1 is LGHNT, CDR2 FRNRAP. The CDR3 consists of 11 residues. CDR3: CASGSDRGAFF. The CDR3 bases that were read are TGTGCTAGTGGTTCCGACAGGGGA.

Partial CDR3 DNA: TGTGCCAGCAGTGGGCGGGGGGACGGCACAGATACG. It encodes CASSGRGDGTDT. The full CDR3 is CASSGRGDGTDTQYF. V gene TRBV6-1 combines with J gene TRBJ2-3, with 8 bases matching TRBD2. The read gets to within 3 residues of the CDR3 end, and the germline J gene fills in the rest. Germline trimming cut 4 bases from V and 1 base from J; bases unmatched to any gene: 4. This CDR3 spans 15 amino acids. Germline CDR1 is MNHNS and CDR2 is SASEGT.

Concerning this clone itself: With the read ending 3 residues before the CDR3 end, the germline J gene is used to fill in that end. The V and J genes are TRBV7-6 and TRBJ2-7; tentative D call: TRBD1 (6 bases). V lost 5 bases and J lost 4, with 15 bases in between. The CDR3 is 14 residues long. CDR1 and CDR2 from the germline V gene are SGHVS and FNYEAQ. The sequenced CDR3 bases are TGTGCCAGCAGCGGGCTGACGCAGGGGTACGAG. It translates to CASSGLTQGYE. The whole CDR3 protein reads CASSGLTQGYEQYF.

Worth noting for this clone: Read data end 3 residues before the CDR3 end; the end is taken from the germline J gene. The chain employs TRBV7-9 and TRBJ1-2, with D possibly being TRBD1 (5 bases). The CDR3 runs to 15 residues. Germline V gene sequence: CDR1 SEHNR, CDR2 FQNEAQ (reference sequence). CDR3 DNA (partial): TGTGCCAGCAGCTTAGATAGCGGGGGTCAAGATACC. Encoded protein: CASSLDSGGQDT. The whole CDR3 reads CASSLDSGGQDTYTF.

Turning to this clone: From the germline J gene comes the end of the CDR3, since the read stops 3 residues before it. V gene TRBV6-1 combines with J gene TRBJ1-4, with 7 bases that match TRBD1. With V trimmed by 0 bases and J by 4 bases, 2 bases remained unmatched. The germline gives CDR1 MNHNS, CDR2 SASEGT. This CDR3 region has 15 residues. The CDR3 bases that were read are TGTGCCAGCAGTGAAGCCGGGACAGATAATGAAAAA. Translated: CASSEAGTDNEK. The entire CDR3 is CASSEAGTDNEKLFF.

As regards this clone: The missing CDR3 end, 3 residues past where the read stops, is filled in from the germline J gene. V gene TRBV19 combines with J gene TRBJ1-2; no firm D call. The germline gives CDR1 LNHDA, CDR2 SQIVND (reference sequence). This CDR3 comprises 13 residues. The CDR3 spells CASSIATDYDYTF. Partial CDR3 DNA: TGTGCCAGTAGTATTGCGACTGACTACGAC.

Comments on this clone: The read ends 3 residues shy of where the CDR3 ends; the end is completed using the germline J gene. This sequence joins TRBV7-2 and TRBJ2-1, with a weak D call TRBD2 (5 bases). With 2 bases removed from V and 2 bases from J, the gap between germline ends came to 7 bases. CDR1 and CDR2 from the germline V gene are SGHTA and FQGNSA. CDR3 length: 14 amino acids. The CDR3 reads CASSLTGTYNEQFF. Partial CDR3 DNA: TGTGCCAGCAGCTTAACGGGGACCTACAATGAG.

Remarks on this clone: The CDR3 is cut off 3 residues early in the read; its end comes from the germline J gene. The chain has TRBV10-1 and TRBJ1-5; TRBD1 matches 7 bases. This CDR3 region has 14 residues. Germline lookup yields CDR1 WNHNN and CDR2 SYGVQD (reference sequence). V shed 6 bases and J 7 bases; nucleotides not matched to a gene: 9. Incomplete CDR3 DNA: TGCGCCAGCAGCACGGGACAGTTTCTCCAGCCC. Amino acids: CASSTGQFLQP. The whole CDR3 protein is CASSTGQFLQPQHF.

Turning to this clone: The CDR3 end falls 3 residues outside the read, so it is completed with the germline J gene. The gene calls are TRBV20-1 and TRBJ1-2; maybe TRBD1 (5 bases). Per germline, CDR1 DFQATT and CDR2 SNEGSKA (reference sequence). This CDR3 spans 15 amino acids. V was shortened by 6 bases and J by 4 bases, with 21 bases between the two germline ends. CDR3 DNA, as far as it was read: TGCAGTGCCACCCGGCAAGGGGCCAGAGGCTATGGC. Translation gives CSATRQGARGYG. The whole CDR3 protein reads CSATRQGARGYGYTF.

Remarks on this clone: The read terminates 3 residues before the CDR3 end, so the remaining end is supplied by the germline J gene. The chain recombines TRBV18 with TRBJ1-2; D is unclear. Deletions cut 2 bases from V and 7 bases from J, with 20 bases between. Per germline, CDR1 KGHSH and CDR2 LQKENI. CDR3 size: 16 residues. The DNA read from the CDR3 is TGTGCCAGCTCACCAAGCAGACAACGGCTCATGGGTGGC. It codes for CASSPSRQRLMGG. The entire CDR3 is CASSPSRQRLMGGYTF.

Concerning this clone: The read ends 3 residues shy of where the CDR3 ends; the end is completed using the germline J gene. The chain links TRBV5-6 to TRBJ2-7; TRBD1 might be the D (6 bases). CDR1 and CDR2 (germline): SGHDT, YYEEEE. The CDR3 is 15 amino acids. V was cut by 2 bases and J by 4 bases, with 16 bases left in between. The CDR3 DNA, read in part, is TGTGCCAGCAGCTTCCCCCAGGGGTTCCGATACGAG. Its protein product is CASSFPQGFRYE. The CDR3 reads in full as CASSFPQGFRYEQYF. Complete variable domain (other parts from reference TRBV5-6 and TRBJ2-7): DAGVTQSPTHLIKTRGQQVTLRCSPKSGHDTVSWYQQALGQGPQFIFQYYEEEERQRGNFPDRFSGHQFPNYSSELNVNALLLGDSALYLCASSFPQGFRYEQYFGPGTRLTVT.

Turning to this clone: The read stops 3 residues short of the end of the CDR3; the missing end is completed from the germline J gene. The chain combines TRBV5-5 with TRBJ2-7, with 7 bases matching TRBD2. This CDR3 has 13 residues. Germline-derived CDR1 and CDR2 are SGHKS and YYEKEE (reference sequence). V was pared by 4 bases and J by 4 bases, with 5 bases of the junction left unmatched. Here the CDR3 reads CASSRSGEYEQYF. The DNA read from the CDR3 is TGTGCCAGCAGCAGAAGCGGGGAGTACGAG. The full variable domain, its missing parts supplied by reference TRBV5-5 and TRBJ2-7, is DAGVTQSPTHLIKTRGQQVTLRCSPISGHKSVSWYQQVLGQGPQFIFQYYEKEERGRGNFPDRFSARQFPNYSSELNVNALLLGDSALYLCASSRSGEYEQYFGPGTRLTVT.

Regarding this clone: The read terminates 3 residues before the CDR3 end, so the remaining end is supplied by the germline J gene. The gene calls are TRBV7-9 and TRBJ1-1; weak D call: TRBD1 (5 bases). The CDR3 contains 15 residues. The germline CDR1 and CDR2 sequences are SEHNR and FQNEAQ (reference sequence). CDR3 DNA, as far as it was read: TGTGCCAGCAAGCTTCAAGGGGCAGGCAACTACGAG. The encoded protein is CASKLQGAGNYE. The complete CDR3 reads CASKLQGAGNYEAFF.

With respect to this clone: The read comes to an end 3 residues before the CDR3 does, leaving the germline J gene to fill in the end. The V and J genes are TRBV7-2 and TRBJ2-4; 10 bases fit TRBD1. CDR3 length: 15 amino acids. Germline V lookup: CDR1 SGHTA, CDR2 FQGNSA. The CDR3 here is CASSLGTGGKYGQYF. The DNA read from the CDR3 is TGTGCCAGCAGCTTAGGGACAGGGGGAAAGTATGGT.